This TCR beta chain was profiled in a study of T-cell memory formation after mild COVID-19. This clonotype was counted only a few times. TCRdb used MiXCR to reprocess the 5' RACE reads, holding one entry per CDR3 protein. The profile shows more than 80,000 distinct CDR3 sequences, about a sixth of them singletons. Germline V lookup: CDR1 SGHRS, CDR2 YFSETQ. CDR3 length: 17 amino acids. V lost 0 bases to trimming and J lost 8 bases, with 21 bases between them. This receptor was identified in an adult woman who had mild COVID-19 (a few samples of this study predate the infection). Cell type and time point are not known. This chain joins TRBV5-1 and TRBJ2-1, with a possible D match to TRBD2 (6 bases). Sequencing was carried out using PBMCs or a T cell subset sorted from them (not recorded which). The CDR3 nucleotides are TGCGCCAGCAGCTTGGCCGCGGGGTCAGGGATCTTGGATGAGCAGTTCTTC. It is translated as CASSLAAGSGILDEQFF. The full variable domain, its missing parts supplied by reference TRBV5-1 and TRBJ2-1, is KAGVTQTPRYLIKTRGQQVTLSCSPISGHRSVSWYQQTPGQGLQFLFEYFSETQRNKGNFPGRFSGRQFSNSRSEMNVSTLELGDSALYLCASSLAAGSGILDEQFFGPGTRLTVL.